This T cell receptor beta chain was retrieved from a study of OX40 agonist ivuxolimab in advanced cancers. Study as a whole: In this trial design, patients received ivuxolimab intravenously at 0.01 to 10 mg/kg every 2 weeks. The group had a mean age of around 60 years, ranged from about 20 to 79, and was roughly 80% male. Study-level findings and limits: Clones of CD4+ and CD8+ blood T cells grew by week 6 at doses of 0.1 to 3.0 mg/kg. A proportion of nonresponders additionally exhibited low normalized T-cell clonal expansion.

Germline V gene data show CDR1 as SGHAT and CDR2 as FQDESV (reference sequence). This CDR3 comprises 16 residues. Germline trimming cut 3 bases from V and 6 bases from J; bases unmatched to any gene: 8. TCRdb's copy holds only in-frame clones and misses some; the assay was immunoSEQ multiplex PCR. Of approximately 74,000 clones in the sample, about 90% were seen once. As concerns this clone: Its antigen is unknown.

The receptor was isolated from an adult with an advanced solid tumor such as melanoma, head and neck, liver or kidney cancer. This chain joins TRBV11-1 and TRBJ2-2; 9 nucleotides align to TRBD1. The sample was CD4+ or CD8+ T cells sorted from blood, taken in a trial of the OX40 agonist ivuxolimab. This CDR3 is CASSFSVGQGAGELFF. The CDR3 DNA reads as TGTGCCAGCAGCTTTTCCGTGGGACAGGGAGCCGGGGAGCTGTTTTTT.